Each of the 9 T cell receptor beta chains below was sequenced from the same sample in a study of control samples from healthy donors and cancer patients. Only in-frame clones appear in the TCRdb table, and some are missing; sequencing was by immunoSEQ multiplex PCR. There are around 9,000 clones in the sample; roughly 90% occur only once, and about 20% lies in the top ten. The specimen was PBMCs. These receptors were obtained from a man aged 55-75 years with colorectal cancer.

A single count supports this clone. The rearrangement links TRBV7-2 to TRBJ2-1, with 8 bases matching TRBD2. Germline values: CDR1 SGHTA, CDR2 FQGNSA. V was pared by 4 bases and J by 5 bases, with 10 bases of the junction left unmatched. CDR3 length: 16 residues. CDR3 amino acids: CASSYYYLAGDNEQFF. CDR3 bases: TGTGCCAGCAGCTACTATTATCTAGCGGGCGACAATGAGCAGTTCTTC.

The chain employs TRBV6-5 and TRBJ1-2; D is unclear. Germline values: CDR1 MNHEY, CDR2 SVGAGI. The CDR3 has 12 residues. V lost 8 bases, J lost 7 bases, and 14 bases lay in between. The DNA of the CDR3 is TGTGCCAGCGGCCTAGAGTGGGGTGGCTACACCTTC. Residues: CASGLEWGGYTF.

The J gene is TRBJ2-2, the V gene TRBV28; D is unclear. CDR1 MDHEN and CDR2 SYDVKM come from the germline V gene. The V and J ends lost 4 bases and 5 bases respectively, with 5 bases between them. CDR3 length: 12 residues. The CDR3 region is CASSSVTGELFF. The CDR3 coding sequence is TGTGCCAGCAGTTCCGTGACCGGGGAGCTGTTTTTT.

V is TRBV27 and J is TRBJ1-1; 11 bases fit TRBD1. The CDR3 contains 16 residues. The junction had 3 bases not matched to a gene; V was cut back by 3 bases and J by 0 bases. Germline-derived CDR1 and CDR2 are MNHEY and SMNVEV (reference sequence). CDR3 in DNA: TGTGCCAGCAGTTTCGGGACAGGGGGTTTGAACACTGAAGCTTTCTTT. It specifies CASSFGTGGLNTEAFF.

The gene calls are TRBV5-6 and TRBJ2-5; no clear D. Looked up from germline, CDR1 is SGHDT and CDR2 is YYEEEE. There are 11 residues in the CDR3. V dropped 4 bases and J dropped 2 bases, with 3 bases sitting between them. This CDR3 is CASSLQETQYF. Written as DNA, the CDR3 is TGTGCCAGCAGCCTGCAAGAGACCCAGTACTTC.

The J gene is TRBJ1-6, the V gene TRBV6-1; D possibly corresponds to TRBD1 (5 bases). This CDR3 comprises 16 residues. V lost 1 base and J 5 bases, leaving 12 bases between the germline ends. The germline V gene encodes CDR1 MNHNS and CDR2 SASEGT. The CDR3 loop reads CASSEDPGWNNSPLHF. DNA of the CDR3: TGTGCCAGCAGTGAAGATCCAGGGTGGAATAATTCACCCCTCCACTTT.

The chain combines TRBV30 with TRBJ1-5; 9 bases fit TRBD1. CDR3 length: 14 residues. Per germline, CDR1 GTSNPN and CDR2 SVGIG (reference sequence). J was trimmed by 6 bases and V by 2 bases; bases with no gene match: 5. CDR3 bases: TGTGCCTGGAGTAGACAGGGGGGGGCTCAGCCCCAGCATTTT. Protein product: CAWSRQGGAQPQHF.

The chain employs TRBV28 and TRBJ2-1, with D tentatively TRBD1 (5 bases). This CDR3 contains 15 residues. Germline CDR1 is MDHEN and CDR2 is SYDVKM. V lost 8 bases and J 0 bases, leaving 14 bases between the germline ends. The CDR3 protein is CASYLDTNSYNEQFF. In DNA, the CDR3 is TGTGCCAGCTACTTGGACACCAACTCCTACAATGAGCAGTTCTTC. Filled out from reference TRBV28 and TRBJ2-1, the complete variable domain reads DVKVTQSSRYLVKRTGEKVFLECVQDMDHENMFWYRQDPGLGLRLIYFSYDVKMKEKGDIPEGYSVSREKKERFSLILESASTNQTSMYLCASYLDTNSYNEQFFGPGTRLTVL.

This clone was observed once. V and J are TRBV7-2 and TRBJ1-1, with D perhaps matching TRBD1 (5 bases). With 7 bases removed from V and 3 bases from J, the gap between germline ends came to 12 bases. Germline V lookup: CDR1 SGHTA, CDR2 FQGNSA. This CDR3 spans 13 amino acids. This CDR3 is CASKVQVDTEAFF. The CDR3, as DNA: TGTGCCAGCAAAGTACAGGTAGACACTGAAGCTTTCTTT.